This T cell receptor (beta chain) was identified in a study of cytomegalovirus exposure and HLA in healthy donors. Looking at the study overall: Earlier sequencing of about 200 million T cells yielded around 100 million unique TCR beta sequences. Genetic ancestry analysis placed over 75% of the 400 or so donors that were genotyped in the Caucasian-associated cluster.

Vbeta (60) and Jbeta (13) primers were used in the PCR. The assay was immunoSEQ multiplex PCR, and TCRdb's table has in-frame clones only and misses some. The sample holds approximately 160,000 clones; approximately 71% are singletons and the top ten take around 4.3%. Findings and caveats of the study: CMV serostatus stood as the only immune exposure information on hand. Reported performance of the classifier showed diagnosis of cytomegalovirus status with high specificity and sensitivity.

Trimming stripped 1 base from V and 6 bases from J, with 9 bases between. The CDR3 extends over 13 amino acids. Germline V gene data show CDR1 as MGHDK and CDR2 as SYGVNS. Concerning this clone: Its antigen is unidentified.

Specimen: PBMCs. V usage is TRBV25-1 and J usage is TRBJ1-2; possible D gene TRBD1, 5 bases. The source is a woman aged 18-29 years in good health and CMV-seropositive. The DNA for the CDR3 is TGTGCCAGCAGTGAATTGACAGCAAATGGCTACACCTTC. Translation: CASSELTANGYTF.